This T cell receptor beta chain was identified in a study of blood T cells in healthy people across ages. Points from the study as a whole: Among T cells, TCR beta diversity per million cells dropped roughly linearly as age rose.

About this clonotype itself: Its cognate antigen is unknown.

With a J-beta primer mix and a sample-barcoded 5' primer, a second PCR ran about 6 to 11 cycles. TCRdb processed the 5' RACE reads anew with MiXCR; each CDR3 protein has one entry. The table has roughly 1,500,000 distinct CDR3 sequences, roughly 40% seen once. This receptor was obtained from a woman aged 18 to 35 in good health. Sequences were obtained from blood.

The CDR3 protein is CSVEALGTGGSYEQYF. The DNA of the CDR3 is TGCAGCGTTGAAGCCCTTGGGACAGGGGGCTCCTACGAGCAGTACTTC. V and J are TRBV29-1 and TRBJ2-7, with 11 bases lining up with TRBD1. J gave up 0 bases and V 1 base, and 5 bases lay outside the gene matches. The germline gives CDR1 SQVTM, CDR2 ANQGSEA. The CDR3 is 16 amino acids.